This T cell receptor beta chain appears in the sequencing data of a study of shared clonotypes between healthy human individuals. Background on the study: The donor pool was made up of two women and three men aged 18 to 49. Study-wide results and caveats: Memory subsets generally showed lower estimated richness than naive subsets.

Sequencing was at deep level. Each cell subset's genomic DNA was divided evenly among several immunoSEQ plates. Method: immunoSEQ multiplex PCR; TCRdb's copy keeps in-frame clones and lacks some. The sample holds around 1.4 million clones, roughly 98.5% seen once. Trimming took 1 base from V and 5 from J, leaving 15 bases between them. Per the germline V gene, CDR1 is GTSNPN and CDR2 is SVGIG (reference sequence). This CDR3 contains 15 residues. Comments on this clone: Its target is unknown.

The receptor's source is a man aged 25 to 40 in good health. Sample: naive CD4+ T cells sorted from blood. Subset given: CD45RA+ positively selected. The chain links TRBV30 to TRBJ2-1, with D possibly matching TRBD2 (6 bases). The CDR3 sequence is CAWSARMREDNEQFF. In nucleotides, the CDR3 is TGTGCCTGGAGTGCCCGAATGAGGGAGGACAATGAGCAGTTCTTC.